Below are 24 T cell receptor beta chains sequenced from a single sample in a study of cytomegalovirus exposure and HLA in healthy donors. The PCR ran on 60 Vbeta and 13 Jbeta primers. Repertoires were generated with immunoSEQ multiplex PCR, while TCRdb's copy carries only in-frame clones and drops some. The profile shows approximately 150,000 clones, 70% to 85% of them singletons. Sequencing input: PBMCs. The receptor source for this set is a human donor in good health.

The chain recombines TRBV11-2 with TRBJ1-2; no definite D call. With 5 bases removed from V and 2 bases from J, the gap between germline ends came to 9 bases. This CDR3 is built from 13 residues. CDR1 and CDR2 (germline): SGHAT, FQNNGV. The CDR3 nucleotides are TGTGCCAGCAGCCCCCCAGAAAACTATGGCTACACCTTC. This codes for CASSPPENYGYTF.

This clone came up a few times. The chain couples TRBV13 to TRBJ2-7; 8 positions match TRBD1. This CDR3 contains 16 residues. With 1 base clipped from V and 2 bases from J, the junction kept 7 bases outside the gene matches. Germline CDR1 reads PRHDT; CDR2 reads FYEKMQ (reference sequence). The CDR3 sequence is CASSLVARGRAYEQYF. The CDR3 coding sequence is TGTGCCAGCAGCTTAGTTGCCAGGGGGCGTGCCTACGAGCAGTACTTC. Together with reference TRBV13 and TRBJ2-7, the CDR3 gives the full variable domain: AAGVIQSPRHLIKEKRETATLKCYPIPRHDTVYWYQQGPGQDPQFLISFYEKMQSDKGSIPDRFSAQQFSDYHSELNMSSLELGDSALYFCASSLVARGRAYEQYFGPGTRLTVT.

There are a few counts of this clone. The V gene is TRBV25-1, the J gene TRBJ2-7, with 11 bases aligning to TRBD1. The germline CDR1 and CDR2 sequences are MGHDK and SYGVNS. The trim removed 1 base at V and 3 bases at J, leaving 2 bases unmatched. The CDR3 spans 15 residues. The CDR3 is CASSEFGTGGYEQYF. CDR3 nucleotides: TGTGCCAGCAGTGAATTTGGGACAGGGGGCTACGAGCAGTACTTC.

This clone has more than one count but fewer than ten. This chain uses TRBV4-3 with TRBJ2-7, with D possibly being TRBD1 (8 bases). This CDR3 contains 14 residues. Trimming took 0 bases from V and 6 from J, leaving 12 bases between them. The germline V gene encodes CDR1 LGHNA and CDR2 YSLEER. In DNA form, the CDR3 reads TGCGCCAGCAGCCAAGACACAGGGGGGGCCGAGCAGTACTTC. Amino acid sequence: CASSQDTGGAEQYF.

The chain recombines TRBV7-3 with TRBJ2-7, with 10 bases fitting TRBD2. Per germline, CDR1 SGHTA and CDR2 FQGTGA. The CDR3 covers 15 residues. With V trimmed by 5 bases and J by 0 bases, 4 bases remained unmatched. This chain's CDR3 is CASSLGLAASYEQYF. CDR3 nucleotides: TGTGCCAGCAGCCTAGGACTAGCGGCCTCCTACGAGCAGTACTTC.

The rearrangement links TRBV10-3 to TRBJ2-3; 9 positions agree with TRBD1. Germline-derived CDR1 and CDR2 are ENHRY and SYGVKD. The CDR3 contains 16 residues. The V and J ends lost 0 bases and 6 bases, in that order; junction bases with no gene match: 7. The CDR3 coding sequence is TGTGCCATCAGTGAGTCGCCGGACAGGGGCCTTGATACGCAGTATTTT. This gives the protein CAISESPDRGLDTQYF.

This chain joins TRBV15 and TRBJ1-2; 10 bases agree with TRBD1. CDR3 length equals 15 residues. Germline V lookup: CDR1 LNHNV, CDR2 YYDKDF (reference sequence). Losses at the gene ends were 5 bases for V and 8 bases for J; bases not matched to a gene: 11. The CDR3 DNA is TGTGCCACCAGCGGGTTCCGACAGGGGGCGCCCGGCTACACCTTC. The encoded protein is CATSGFRQGAPGYTF.

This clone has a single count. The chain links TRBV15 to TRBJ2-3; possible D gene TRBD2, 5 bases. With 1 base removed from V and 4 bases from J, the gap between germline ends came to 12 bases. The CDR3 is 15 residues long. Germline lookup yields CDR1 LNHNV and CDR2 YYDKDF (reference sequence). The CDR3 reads CATSRAGLGADTQYF. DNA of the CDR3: TGTGCCACCAGCAGAGCGGGATTGGGAGCAGATACGCAGTATTTT.

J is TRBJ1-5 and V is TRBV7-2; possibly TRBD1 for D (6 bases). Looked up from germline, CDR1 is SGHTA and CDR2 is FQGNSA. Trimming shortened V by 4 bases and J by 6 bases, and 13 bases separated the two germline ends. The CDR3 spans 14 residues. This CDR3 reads CASSSGGAGQPQHF. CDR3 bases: TGTGCCAGCAGCTCCGGGGGGGCAGGTCAGCCCCAGCATTTT.

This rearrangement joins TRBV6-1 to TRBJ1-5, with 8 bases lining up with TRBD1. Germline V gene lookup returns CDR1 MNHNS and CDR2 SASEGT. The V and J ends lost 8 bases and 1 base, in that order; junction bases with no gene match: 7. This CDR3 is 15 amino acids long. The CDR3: CASSRGRGSNQPQHF. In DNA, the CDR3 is TGTGCCAGCTCCAGGGGGCGCGGAAGCAATCAGCCCCAGCATTTT.

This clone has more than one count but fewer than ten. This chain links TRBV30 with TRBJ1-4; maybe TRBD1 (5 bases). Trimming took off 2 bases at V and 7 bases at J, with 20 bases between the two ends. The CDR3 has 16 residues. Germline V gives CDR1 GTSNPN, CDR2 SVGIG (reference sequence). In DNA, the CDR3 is TGTGCCTGGAGTTCCCCGCGTCAGGGTTCAAGTGAAAAACTGTTTTTT. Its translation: CAWSSPRQGSSEKLFF.

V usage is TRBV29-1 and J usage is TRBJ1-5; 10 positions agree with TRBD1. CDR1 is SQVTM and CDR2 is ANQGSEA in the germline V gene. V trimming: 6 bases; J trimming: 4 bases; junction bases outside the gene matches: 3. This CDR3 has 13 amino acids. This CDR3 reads CSVRTGGNQPQHF. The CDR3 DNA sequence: TGCAGCGTACGGACAGGGGGTAATCAGCCCCAGCATTTT.

The CDR3 loop is CASSLRGSEAFF. CDR3 nucleotides: TGCGCCAGCAGCTTGCGAGGATCTGAAGCTTTCTTT. V and J are TRBV5-1 and TRBJ1-1, with D uncertain. V lost 1 base, J lost 6 bases, and 7 bases lay in between. There are 12 residues in the CDR3. CDR1 SGHRS and CDR2 YFSETQ come from the germline V gene.

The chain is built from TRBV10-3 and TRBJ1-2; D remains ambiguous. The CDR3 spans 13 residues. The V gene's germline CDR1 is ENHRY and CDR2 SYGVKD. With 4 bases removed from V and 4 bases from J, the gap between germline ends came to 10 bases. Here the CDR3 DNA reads TGTGCCATCAGTGGCCAATTAGCCTATGGCTACACCTTC. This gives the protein CAISGQLAYGYTF.

Here the CDR3 reads CASRRQGASNQPQHF. CDR3 DNA sequence: TGTGCCAGTAGGCGACAGGGGGCCAGCAATCAGCCCCAGCATTTT. J is TRBJ1-5 and V is TRBV19, with 10 nucleotides matching TRBD1. The CDR3 sequence is 15 residues long. J was trimmed by 1 base and V by 6 bases; bases with no gene match: 3. The germline gives CDR1 LNHDA, CDR2 SQIVND (reference sequence).

The CDR3 spells CASSTGASGAATQYF. For the CDR3, the DNA is TGTGCCAGCAGTACCGGGGCTAGCGGGGCGGCTACGCAGTATTTT. This sequence joins TRBV2 and TRBJ2-3; 9 bases fit TRBD2. Unmatched junction bases numbered 11, after V lost 5 bases and J lost 8 bases. This CDR3 has 15 residues. Germline V gene lookup returns CDR1 SNHLY and CDR2 FYNNEI.

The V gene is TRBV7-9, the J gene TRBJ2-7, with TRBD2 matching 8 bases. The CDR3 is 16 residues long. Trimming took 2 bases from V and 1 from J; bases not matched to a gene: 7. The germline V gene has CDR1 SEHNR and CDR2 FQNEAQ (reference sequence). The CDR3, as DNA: TGTGCCAGCAGCTTAACGGGGGGGTCGGGGTCCTACGAGCAGTACTTC. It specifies CASSLTGGSGSYEQYF.

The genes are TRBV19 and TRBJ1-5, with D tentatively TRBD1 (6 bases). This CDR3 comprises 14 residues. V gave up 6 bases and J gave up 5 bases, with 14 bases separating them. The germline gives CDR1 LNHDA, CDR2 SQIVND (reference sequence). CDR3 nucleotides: TGTGCCAGTAGATCGGGACAAGATGATCAGCCCCAGCATTTT. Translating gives CASRSGQDDQPQHF.

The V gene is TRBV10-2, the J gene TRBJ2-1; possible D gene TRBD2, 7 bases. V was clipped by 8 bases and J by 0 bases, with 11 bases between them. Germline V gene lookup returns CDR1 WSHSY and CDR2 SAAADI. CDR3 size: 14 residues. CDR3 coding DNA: TGCGCCAGCGGCGGGGGCCTCTCCTACAATGAGCAGTTCTTC. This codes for CASGGGLSYNEQFF.

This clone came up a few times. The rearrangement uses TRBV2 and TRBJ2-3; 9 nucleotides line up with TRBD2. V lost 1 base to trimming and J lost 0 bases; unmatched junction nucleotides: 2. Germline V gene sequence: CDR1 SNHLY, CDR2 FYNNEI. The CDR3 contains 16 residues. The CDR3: CASSEGGGASTDTQYF. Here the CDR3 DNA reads TGTGCCAGCAGTGAAGGCGGGGGGGCAAGCACAGATACGCAGTATTTT.

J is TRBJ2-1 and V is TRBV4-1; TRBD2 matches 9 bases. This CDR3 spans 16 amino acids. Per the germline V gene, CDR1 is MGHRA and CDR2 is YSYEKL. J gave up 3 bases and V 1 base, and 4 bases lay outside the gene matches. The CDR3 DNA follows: TGCGCCAGCAGCCAAGGACCAGCGGGGGGCTACAATGAGCAGTTCTTC. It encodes CASSQGPAGGYNEQFF.

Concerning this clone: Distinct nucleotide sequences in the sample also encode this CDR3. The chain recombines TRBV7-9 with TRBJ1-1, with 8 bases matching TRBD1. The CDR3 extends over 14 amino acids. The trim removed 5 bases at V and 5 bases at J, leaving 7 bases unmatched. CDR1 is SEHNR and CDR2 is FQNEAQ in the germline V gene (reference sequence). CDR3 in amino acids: CASSPGQGETEAFF. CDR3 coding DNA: TGTGCCAGCAGCCCAGGACAGGGAGAAACTGAAGCTTTCTTT.

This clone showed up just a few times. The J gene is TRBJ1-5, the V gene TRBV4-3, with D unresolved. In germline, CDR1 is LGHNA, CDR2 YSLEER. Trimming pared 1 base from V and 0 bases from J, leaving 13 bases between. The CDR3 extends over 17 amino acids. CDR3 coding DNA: TGCGCCAGCAGCCAAGGTGGAGGAGACTATAGCAATCAGCCCCAGCATTTT. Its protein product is CASSQGGGDYSNQPQHF.

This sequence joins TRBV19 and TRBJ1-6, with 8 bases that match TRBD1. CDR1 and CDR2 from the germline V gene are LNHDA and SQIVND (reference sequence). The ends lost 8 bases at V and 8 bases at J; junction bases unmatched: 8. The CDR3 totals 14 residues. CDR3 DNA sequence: TGTGCCAGTCAATTTCAGGGGGCGGATTCACCCCTCCACTTT. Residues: CASQFQGADSPLHF.